This TCR beta chain was sequenced in a study of post-analysis software for immune sequencing data. The wider study: There were relapsing-remitting, secondary progressive and progressive-relapsing multiple sclerosis among the disease courses included.

Overall study findings and caveats: Controls showed significantly higher normalized Chao1 diversity than did multiple sclerosis patients. TRBV5-6, TRBV5-1 and TRBV20-1 belonged to a set of about five TRBV segments that were more frequent in patients than controls. Analysis by F measure revealed that same-batch samples clustered strongly together.

About this clonotype itself: The antigen is undetermined.

Unique molecular identifiers had been added to the TCR beta cDNA libraries. cDNA molecules numbering about 480,000 came from approximately 1 to 10 million T cells. TCRdb independently ran MiXCR on the PCR reads; one entry per CDR3 protein. The sample holds 650,000 to 900,000 distinct CDR3 sequences, 46% seen once. CDR1 is DFQATT and CDR2 is SNEGSKA in the germline V gene (reference sequence). V lost 4 bases and J 1 base, leaving 8 bases between the germline ends. This CDR3 is built from 14 residues. The chain links TRBV20-1 to TRBJ2-6, with a tentative D call TRBD1 (6 bases). The clonotype comes from a girl aged 10-17 years with multiple sclerosis. Sequencing was performed on blood. In DNA form, the CDR3 reads TGCAGTGCTAAGACAGGATCTGGGGCCAACGTCCTGACTTTC. Amino acid sequence: CSAKTGSGANVLTF.